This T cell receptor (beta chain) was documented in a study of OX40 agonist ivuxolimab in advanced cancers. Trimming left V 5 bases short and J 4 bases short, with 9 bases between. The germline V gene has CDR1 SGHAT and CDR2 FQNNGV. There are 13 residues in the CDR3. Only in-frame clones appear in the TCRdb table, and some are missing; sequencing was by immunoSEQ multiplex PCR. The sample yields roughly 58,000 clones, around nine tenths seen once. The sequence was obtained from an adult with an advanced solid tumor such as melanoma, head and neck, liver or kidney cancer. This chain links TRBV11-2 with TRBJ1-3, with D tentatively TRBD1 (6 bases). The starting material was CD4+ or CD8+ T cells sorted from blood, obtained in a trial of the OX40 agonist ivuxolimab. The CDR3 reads CASSTGQGNTIYF. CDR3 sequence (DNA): TGTGCCAGCAGCACCGGACAGGGAAACACCATATATTTT.